The 19 T cell receptor beta chains in this list originate from one sample, sequenced in a study of OX40 agonist ivuxolimab in advanced cancers. Sequenced by immunoSEQ multiplex PCR; TCRdb stores in-frame clones only, minus some. This sample has some 100,000 clones; about nine tenths occur once, and the top ten carry more than 0.25%. Source: CD4+ or CD8+ T cells sorted from blood, taken in a trial of the OX40 agonist ivuxolimab. The receptors derive from an adult with an advanced solid tumor such as melanoma, head and neck, liver or kidney cancer.

The V call is TRBV7-2, the J call TRBJ2-7; D may be TRBD1 or TRBD2 (5 bases each). Between the trimmed V and J ends, which lost 3 bases and 4 bases, there was a span of 10 bases. The germline V gene has CDR1 SGHTA and CDR2 FQGNSA. The CDR3 spans 13 residues. CDR3 nucleotides: TGTGCCAGCAGCTTCGGGACCCAATACGAGCAGTACTTC. Its protein product is CASSFGTQYEQYF.

The rearrangement joins TRBV11-2 to TRBJ2-7, with D hard to call. The CDR3 runs to 12 residues. V was cut by 5 bases and J by 6 bases, with 11 bases left in between. The germline gives CDR1 SGHAT, CDR2 FQNNGV. The CDR3 spells CASSPTTIEQYF. The CDR3 coding sequence is TGTGCCAGCAGCCCGACCACAATCGAGCAGTACTTC.

The V gene is TRBV4-1, the J gene TRBJ1-1; D gene unclear. Trimming pared 0 bases from V and 4 bases from J, leaving 15 bases between. This CDR3 contains 16 residues. Germline values: CDR1 MGHRA, CDR2 YSYEKL. The CDR3 protein is CASSQEGILRSTEAFF. CDR3 DNA sequence: TGCGCCAGCAGCCAAGAAGGTATTTTAAGGAGCACTGAAGCTTTCTTT.

In its sample, this clone was seen once. DNA for the CDR3: TGTGCCAGCAGGAAGACAGGGAGGGAAAATGAGCAGTTCTTC. Translated, it gives CASRKTGRENEQFF. J is TRBJ2-1 and V is TRBV6-5; D is tentatively TRBD1 or TRBD2 (7 bases each). The CDR3 has 14 residues. Germline loops: CDR1 MNHEY, CDR2 SVGAGI. V was pared by 6 bases and J by 7 bases, with 16 bases between.

This chain joins TRBV18 and TRBJ2-7; tentatively, D is TRBD1 (6 bases). Germline loops: CDR1 KGHSH, CDR2 LQKENI. Trimming stripped 1 base from V and 0 bases from J, with 13 bases between. This CDR3 spans 16 amino acids. In DNA form, the CDR3 reads TGTGCCAGCTCACCACGTCTCGGACAGAACTCCTACGAGCAGTACTTC. This translates into CASSPRLGQNSYEQYF.

The count of this clone is one. The V call is TRBV5-1, the J call TRBJ2-5; no definite D call. V dropped 1 base and J dropped 3 bases, with 10 bases sitting between them. CDR1 SGHRS and CDR2 YFSETQ come from the germline V gene. This CDR3 region has 14 residues. CDR3 nucleotides: TGCGCCAGCAGCTTGCCCACTATAGAAGAGACCCAGTACTTC. This sequence encodes CASSLPTIEETQYF.

The CDR3 sequence is CASSKIGTGGYEQYF. The CDR3 coding sequence is TGTGCCAGCAGTAAGATCGGGACAGGGGGCTACGAGCAGTACTTC. The chain is built from TRBV6-6 and TRBJ2-7; TRBD1 agrees at 11 bases. The CDR3 runs 15 residues. Germline values: CDR1 MNHNY, CDR2 SVGAGI (reference sequence). Trimming removed 5 bases from V and 3 bases from J; junction bases left unmatched: 6.

About this clone itself: Other DNA sequences in the sample encode the same CDR3. This sequence joins TRBV19 and TRBJ2-3; D is undetermined. The CDR3 loop spans 11 amino acids. V was cut by 2 bases and J by 6 bases, with 3 bases left in between. Germline V CDR1 and CDR2: LNHDA, SQIVND (reference sequence). The CDR3: CASSIRDTQYF. The CDR3 region has the DNA TGTGCCAGTAGTATAAGGGATACGCAGTATTTT.

The chain joins TRBV11-3 to TRBJ2-1; no definite D call. The CDR3 covers 12 residues. The germline CDR1 and CDR2 sequences are SGHNT and YENEEA. Trimming took off 4 bases at V and 3 bases at J, with 4 bases between the two ends. Here the CDR3 DNA reads TGTGCCAGCAGCTCGGACTACAATGAGCAGTTCTTC. Its translation: CASSSDYNEQFF.

In this sample, this clone turned up once. CDR3: CASSPQGSGYEQYF. CDR3 bases: TGTGCCAGCTCACCCCAGGGATCTGGGTACGAGCAGTACTTC. V usage is TRBV18 and J usage is TRBJ2-7; TRBD1 might be the D (5 bases). The germline V gene encodes CDR1 KGHSH and CDR2 LQKENI. The CDR3 spans 14 residues. Trimming stripped 3 bases from V and 4 bases from J, with 13 bases between.

This chain links TRBV7-2 with TRBJ1-1; D is perhaps TRBD1 (6 bases). The V end lost 6 bases, the J end lost 4 bases, and 18 bases lay between the germline ends. There are 15 residues in the CDR3. In germline, CDR1 is SGHTA, CDR2 FQGNSA. This chain's CDR3 is CASRSNGGSSTEAFF. CDR3 DNA: TGTGCCAGCAGATCCAACGGGGGCTCGAGCACTGAAGCTTTCTTT.

The chain recombines TRBV29-1 with TRBJ2-2; D is undetermined. The CDR3 sequence is 14 residues long. Per germline, CDR1 SQVTM and CDR2 ANQGSEA. V was shortened by 6 bases and J by 1 base, with 12 bases between the two germline ends. CDR3 coding DNA: TGCAGCGTCTCCGGGTCCTTGAACACCGGGGAGCTGTTTTTT. It encodes CSVSGSLNTGELFF.

This chain joins TRBV28 and TRBJ2-1; 9 bases align to TRBD2. The CDR3 sequence is 13 residues long. Looked up from germline, CDR1 is MDHEN and CDR2 is SYDVKM. After removal of 10 bases from V and 10 bases from J, the junction contained 11 bases not matched to a gene. The CDR3 is CATSLAGPREQFF. The CDR3 DNA follows: TGTGCCACCAGCCTAGCGGGGCCCAGGGAGCAGTTCTTC.

The V call is TRBV5-1, the J call TRBJ2-5; possibly TRBD2 for D (6 bases). Trimming removed 0 bases at V and 0 bases at J, with 9 bases between. This CDR3 comprises 15 residues. Germline V CDR1 and CDR2: SGHRS, YFSETQ. The CDR3 nucleotides read TGCGCCAGCAGCTTGGGTGGGAGGTACCAAGAGACCCAGTACTTC. This codes for CASSLGGRYQETQYF.

The V and J genes are TRBV5-6 and TRBJ2-1; TRBD2 matches at 9 bases. V shed 6 bases and J 1 base; nucleotides not matched to a gene: 8. The CDR3 has 16 amino acids. CDR1 is SGHDT and CDR2 is YYEEEE in the germline V gene. This CDR3 reads CASTPPGLASYNEQFF. The CDR3, as DNA: TGTGCCAGCACCCCTCCGGGACTAGCATCCTACAATGAGCAGTTCTTC. Using reference TRBV5-6 and TRBJ2-1 for the parts outside the CDR3, the full variable domain is DAGVTQSPTHLIKTRGQQVTLRCSPKSGHDTVSWYQQALGQGPQFIFQYYEEEERQRGNFPDRFSGHQFPNYSSELNVNALLLGDSALYLCASTPPGLASYNEQFFGPGTRLTVL.

The genes are TRBV4-3 and TRBJ2-5; TRBD2 might be the D (6 bases). The CDR3 is 15 amino acids. The germline V gene encodes CDR1 LGHNA and CDR2 YSLEER. The V end lost 4 bases, the J end lost 0 bases, and 12 bases lay between the germline ends. The CDR3 DNA sequence: TGCGCCAGCAGCCGCGGTCGGACTAACCAAGAGACCCAGTACTTC. Residues: CASSRGRTNQETQYF.

The gene calls are TRBV18 and TRBJ1-1; D remains unclear. V was trimmed by 5 bases and J by 7 bases, leaving 14 bases between them. The germline CDR1 and CDR2 sequences are KGHSH and LQKENI. This CDR3 spans 13 amino acids. CDR3: CASSAEAYYEAFF. CDR3 sequence (DNA): TGTGCCAGCTCAGCCGAGGCATACTATGAAGCTTTCTTT.

This clone has a single count. The J gene is TRBJ2-5, the V gene TRBV18; D gene ambiguous. V lost 3 bases, J lost 2 bases, and 10 bases lay in between. The CDR3 spans 14 residues. Looked up from germline, CDR1 is KGHSH and CDR2 is LQKENI. The CDR3: CASSPQKGQETQYF. In DNA form, the CDR3 reads TGTGCCAGCTCACCGCAGAAGGGTCAAGAGACCCAGTACTTC.

The chain is built from TRBV5-1 and TRBJ2-1, with D possibly matching TRBD2 (6 bases). CDR3 length: 16 residues. V lost 4 bases, J lost 3 bases, and 17 bases lay in between. The germline V gene encodes CDR1 SGHRS and CDR2 YFSETQ. CDR3 loop: CASSHGAGSSYNEQFF. The CDR3 DNA reads TGCGCCAGCAGCCACGGGGCGGGATCCAGCTACAATGAGCAGTTCTTC.